This TCR beta chain originates from a study of T cell changes during pregnancy in multiple sclerosis. Profiling relied on immunoSEQ multiplex PCR, and the TCRdb table lists in-frame clones only, not all of them. Of approximately 130,000 clones listed, less than 97% are singletons. CDR3 size: 15 residues. Germline trimming cut 0 bases from V and 3 bases from J; bases unmatched to any gene: 4. Per germline, CDR1 MNHEY and CDR2 SMNVEV (reference sequence). V is TRBV27 and J is TRBJ1-2, with 7 nucleotides matching TRBD1. The sequence derives from a female donor with multiple sclerosis, enrolled in a pregnancy study. Sequenced material: peripheral blood, taken after pregnancy. The CDR3 DNA is TGTGCCAGCAGTTTATCGACAGGGTTATACTATGGCTACACCTTC. It specifies CASSLSTGLYYGYTF.